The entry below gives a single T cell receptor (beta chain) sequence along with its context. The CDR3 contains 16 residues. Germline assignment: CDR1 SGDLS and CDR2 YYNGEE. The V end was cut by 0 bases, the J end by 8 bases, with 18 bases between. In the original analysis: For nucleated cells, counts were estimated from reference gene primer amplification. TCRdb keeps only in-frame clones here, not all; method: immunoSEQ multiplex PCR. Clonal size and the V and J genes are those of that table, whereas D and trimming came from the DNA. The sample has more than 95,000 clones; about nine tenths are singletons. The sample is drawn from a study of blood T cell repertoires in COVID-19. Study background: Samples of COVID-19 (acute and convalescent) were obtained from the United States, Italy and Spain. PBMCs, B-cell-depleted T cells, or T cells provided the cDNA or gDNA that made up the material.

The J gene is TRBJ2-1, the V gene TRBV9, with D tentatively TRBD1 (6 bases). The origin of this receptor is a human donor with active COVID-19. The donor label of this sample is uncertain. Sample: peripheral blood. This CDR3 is CASSVGPGTRGHEQFF. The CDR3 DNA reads TGTGCCAGCAGCGTAGGTCCGGGGACAAGGGGTCATGAGCAGTTCTTC.